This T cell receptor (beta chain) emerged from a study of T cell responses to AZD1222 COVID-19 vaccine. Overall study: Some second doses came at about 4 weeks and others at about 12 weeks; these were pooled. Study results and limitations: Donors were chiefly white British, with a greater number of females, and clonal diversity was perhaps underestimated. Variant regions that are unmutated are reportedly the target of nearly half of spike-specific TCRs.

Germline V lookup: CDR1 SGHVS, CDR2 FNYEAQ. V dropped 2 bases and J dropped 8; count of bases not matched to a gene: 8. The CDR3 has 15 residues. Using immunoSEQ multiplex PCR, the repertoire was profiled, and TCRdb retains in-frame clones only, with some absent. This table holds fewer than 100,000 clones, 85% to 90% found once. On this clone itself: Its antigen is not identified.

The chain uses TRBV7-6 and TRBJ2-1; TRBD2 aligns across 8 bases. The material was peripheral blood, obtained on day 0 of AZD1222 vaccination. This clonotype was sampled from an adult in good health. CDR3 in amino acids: CASSLSRGGSDEQFF. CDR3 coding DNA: TGTGCCAGCAGCTTATCTCGGGGGGGCTCAGATGAGCAGTTCTTC.